This T cell receptor beta chain appears in the sequencing data of a study of T cell repertoires in cytomegalovirus infection. The sample holds a few counts of this clonotype. Each CDR3 protein gets one entry after TCRdb re-called the reads with MiXCR. This table holds approximately 400,000 distinct CDR3 sequences, roughly 31% found once. The V gene's germline CDR1 is SGHNT and CDR2 YYREEE (reference sequence). V was clipped by 3 bases and J by 4 bases, with 14 bases between them. The CDR3 runs 15 residues. This chain uses TRBV5-4 with TRBJ2-1; D remains unclear. Material for sequencing was PBMCs. This TCR came from a human donor in good health (CMV status not recorded). Some clones in this sample may be carry-over from other donors' samples. The CDR3 sequence is CASSSTTLRYNEQFF. The CDR3 region has the DNA TGTGCCAGCAGCTCGACGACACTTCGTTACAATGAGCAGTTCTTC. Filled out from reference TRBV5-4 and TRBJ2-1, the complete variable domain reads ETGVTQSPTHLIKTRGQQVTLRCSSQSGHNTVSWYQQALGQGPQFIFQYYREEENGRGNFPPRFSGLQFPNYSSELNVNALELDDSALYLCASSSTTLRYNEQFFGPGTRLTVL.